This entry features one T cell receptor beta chain sequence. The antigen remains unidentified. The authors' processing: Treg pools: around 56,000 distinct patient, approximately 92,000 donor TCRbeta sequences. The repertoire was sequenced with immunoSEQ multiplex PCR; TCRdb's copy has only in-frame clones and lacks some. V and J calls and clone size come straight from that table; D and trimming were deduced from the DNA. The repertoire consists of about 26,000 clones, with around 93% occurring once and the leading ten covering 0.95% to 1.3%. This CDR3 spans 14 amino acids. Germline lookup yields CDR1 MRHNA and CDR2 SNTAGT. Trimming stripped 3 bases from V and 10 bases from J, with 16 bases between. Sorted regulatory T cells were CD4-positive, CD25-high and CD127-low or negative. This specimen belongs to a study of B cell selection in AIRE deficiency. General study points: Tconv and Treg cells from AIRE-deficient patients resembled healthy donors in TCRBV usage, CDR3 length and diversity. TCRbeta-only data showed around 39% of shared healthy Treg sequences in healthy Tconv. Around a third of healthy-donor shared Treg TCRbeta sequences appeared in patient Tconv cells.

This rearrangement joins TRBV6-4 to TRBJ2-1, with a weak D call TRBD2 (5 bases). Sequenced input: CD4+CD25+ Tregs sorted from PBMCs. The sequence derives from a human donor in good health. The CDR3 spells CASSERTDWREQFF. The DNA for the CDR3 is TGTGCCAGCAGTGAACGGACGGACTGGAGAGAGCAGTTCTTC.